This T cell receptor beta chain was sequenced during a study of CD8+CD57+ T cells in acquired aplastic anemia. Study-level results: Patients and controls turned out to have twenty-nine CD8+ CDR3 sequences in common. Patients and controls had CD8+ Simpson's diversity values that were not significantly distinct.

Losses at the gene ends were 5 bases for V and 5 bases for J; bases not matched to a gene: 11. The CDR3 spans 15 residues. The germline gives CDR1 PRHDT, CDR2 FYEKMQ (reference sequence). The template for TCR beta VDJ and CDR3 sequence profiling was genomic DNA. TCRdb re-derived calls from the reads in MiXCR, one entry per CDR3 protein. The sample gives about 400,000 distinct CDR3 sequences, 65% to 80% of which show up once; 3% to 5% is in the top ten. This clonotype was found once. What it binds is not known. Sequences were obtained from sorted CD4+, CD8+, or CD8+CD57+ T cells (not recorded which) from PBMCs. The chain is built from TRBV13 and TRBJ2-5; 7 bases are a match to TRBD2. The TCR comes from a human donor in good health, serving as a control. CDR3 in DNA: TGTGCCAGCAGCCTACGCGGGGGTCCCTCGGAGACCCAGTACTTC. As protein: CASSLRGGPSETQYF.